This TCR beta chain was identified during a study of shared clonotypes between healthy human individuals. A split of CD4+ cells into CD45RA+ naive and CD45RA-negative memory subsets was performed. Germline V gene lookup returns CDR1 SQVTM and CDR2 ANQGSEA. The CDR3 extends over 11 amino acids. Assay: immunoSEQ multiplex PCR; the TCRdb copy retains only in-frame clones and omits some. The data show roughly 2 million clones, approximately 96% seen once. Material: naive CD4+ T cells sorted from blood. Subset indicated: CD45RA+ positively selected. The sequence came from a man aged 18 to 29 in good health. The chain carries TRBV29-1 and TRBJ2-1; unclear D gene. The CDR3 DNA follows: TGCACCAAGGTCTTTTACAATGAGCAGTTCTTC. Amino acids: CTKVFYNEQFF.